Below are 2 T cell receptor beta chains sequenced from a single sample in a study of blood T cells in healthy people across ages. A sample-barcoded 5' primer and a J-beta primer mix were used in a second PCR of about 7 to 11 cycles. TCRdb reanalysed the 5' RACE reads using MiXCR and keeps one entry per CDR3 protein. Of around 1.5 million distinct CDR3 sequences in the sample, approximately 32% are singletons; the top ten hold about 11%. Sequenced: blood. These TCRs come from a young woman in good health.

V is TRBV9 and J is TRBJ2-2, with 7 bases identical to TRBD2. Losses at the gene ends were 2 bases for V and 7 bases for J; bases not matched to a gene: 2. In germline, CDR1 is SGDLS, CDR2 YYNGEE. CDR3 size: 13 residues. The CDR3 bases are TGTGCCAGCAGCGTGGGGGAGGGCGGGGAGCTGTTTTTT. This translates into CASSVGEGGELFF.

The V gene is TRBV20-1, the J gene TRBJ1-1, with D uncertain. The CDR3 extends over 13 amino acids. The V gene's germline CDR1 is DFQATT and CDR2 SNEGSKA (reference sequence). V gave up 6 bases and J gave up 4 bases, with 15 bases separating them. DNA for the CDR3: TGCAGTGCCAAGCGACCCCCACTCACTGAAGCTTTCTTT. As protein: CSAKRPPLTEAFF.